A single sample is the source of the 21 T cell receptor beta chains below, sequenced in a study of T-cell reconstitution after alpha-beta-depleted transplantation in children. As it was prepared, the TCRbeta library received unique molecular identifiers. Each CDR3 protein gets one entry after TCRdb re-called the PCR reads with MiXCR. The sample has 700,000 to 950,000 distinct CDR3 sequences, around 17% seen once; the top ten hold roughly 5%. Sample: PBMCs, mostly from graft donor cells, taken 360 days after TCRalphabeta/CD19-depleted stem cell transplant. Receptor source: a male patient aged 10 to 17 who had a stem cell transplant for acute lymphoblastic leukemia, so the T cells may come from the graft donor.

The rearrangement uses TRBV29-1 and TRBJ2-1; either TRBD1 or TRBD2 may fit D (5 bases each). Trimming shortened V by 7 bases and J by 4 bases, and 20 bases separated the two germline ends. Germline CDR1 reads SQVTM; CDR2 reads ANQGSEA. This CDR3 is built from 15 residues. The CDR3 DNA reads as TGCAGCGCGGAACGGGACCGGGGCGCTTACAATGAGCAGTTCTTC. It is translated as CSAERDRGAYNEQFF.

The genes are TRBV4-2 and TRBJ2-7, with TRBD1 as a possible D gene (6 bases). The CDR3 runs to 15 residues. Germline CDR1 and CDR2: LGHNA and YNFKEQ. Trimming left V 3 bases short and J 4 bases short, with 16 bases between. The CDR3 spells CASSHQGSAPYEQYF. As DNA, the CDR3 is TGTGCCAGCAGCCACCAGGGGTCGGCGCCTTACGAGCAGTACTTC.

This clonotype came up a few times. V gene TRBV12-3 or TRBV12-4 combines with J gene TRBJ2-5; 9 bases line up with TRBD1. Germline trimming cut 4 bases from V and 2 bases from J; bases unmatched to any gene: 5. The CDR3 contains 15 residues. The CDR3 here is CASSSQDRGQETQYF. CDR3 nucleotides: TGTGCCAGCAGTTCCCAAGACAGGGGGCAAGAGACCCAGTACTTC.

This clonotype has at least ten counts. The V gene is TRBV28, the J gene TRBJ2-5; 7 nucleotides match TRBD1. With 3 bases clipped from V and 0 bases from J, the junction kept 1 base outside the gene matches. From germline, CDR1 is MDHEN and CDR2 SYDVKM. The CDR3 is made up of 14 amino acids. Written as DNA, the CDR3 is TGTGCCAGCAGTTTGACAGGGAACCAAGAGACCCAGTACTTC. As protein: CASSLTGNQETQYF.

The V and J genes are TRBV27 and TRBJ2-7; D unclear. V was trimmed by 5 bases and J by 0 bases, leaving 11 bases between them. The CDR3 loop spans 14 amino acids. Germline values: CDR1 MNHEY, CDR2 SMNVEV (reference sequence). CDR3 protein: CASSARVGSYEQYF. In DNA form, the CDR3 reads TGTGCCAGCAGTGCACGGGTAGGCTCCTACGAGCAGTACTTC.

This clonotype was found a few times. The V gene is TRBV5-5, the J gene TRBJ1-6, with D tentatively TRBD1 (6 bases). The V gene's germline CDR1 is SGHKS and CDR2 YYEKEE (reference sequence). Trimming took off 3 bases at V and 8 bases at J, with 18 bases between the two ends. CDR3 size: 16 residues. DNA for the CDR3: TGTGCCAGCAGCTCCTTGGTTTGGGGGCGCGATTCACCCCTCCACTTT. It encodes CASSSLVWGRDSPLHF.

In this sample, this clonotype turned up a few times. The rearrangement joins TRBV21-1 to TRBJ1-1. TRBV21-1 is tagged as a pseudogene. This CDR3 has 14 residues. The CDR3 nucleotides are TGTGCCAGCAGCAAAGGCTCAGCAAACACTGAAGCTTTCTTT. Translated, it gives CASSKGSANTEAFF.

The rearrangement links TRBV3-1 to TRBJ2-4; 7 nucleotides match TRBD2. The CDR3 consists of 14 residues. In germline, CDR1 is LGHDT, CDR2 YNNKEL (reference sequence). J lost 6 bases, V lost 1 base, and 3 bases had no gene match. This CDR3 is CASSQAAGLNIQYF. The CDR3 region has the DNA TGTGCCAGCAGCCAAGCAGCGGGGCTAAACATTCAGTACTTC. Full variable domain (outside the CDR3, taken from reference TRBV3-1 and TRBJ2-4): DTAVSQTPKYLVTQMGNDKSIKCEQNLGHDTMYWYKQDSKKFLKIMFSYNNKELIINETVPNRFSPKSPDKAHLNLHINSLELGDSAVYFCASSQAAGLNIQYFGAGTRLSVL.

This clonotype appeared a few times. CDR3 loop: CASSQDRRGQNYEQYF. CDR3 bases: TGTGCCAGCAGCCAAGATCGTAGGGGGCAAAACTACGAGCAGTACTTC. V usage is TRBV3-1 and J usage is TRBJ2-7; TRBD1 agrees at 7 bases. The V gene end was trimmed by 0 bases and the J gene end by 3 bases; junction bases not matched to a gene: 8. There are 16 residues in the CDR3. Per germline, CDR1 LGHDT and CDR2 YNNKEL (reference sequence).

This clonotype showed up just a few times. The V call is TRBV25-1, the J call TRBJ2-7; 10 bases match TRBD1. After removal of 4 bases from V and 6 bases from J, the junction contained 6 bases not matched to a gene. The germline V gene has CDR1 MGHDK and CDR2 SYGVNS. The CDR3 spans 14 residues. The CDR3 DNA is TGTGCCAGCAGTGGGGACAGGGGAGGGATCGAGCAGTACTTC. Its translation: CASSGDRGGIEQYF.

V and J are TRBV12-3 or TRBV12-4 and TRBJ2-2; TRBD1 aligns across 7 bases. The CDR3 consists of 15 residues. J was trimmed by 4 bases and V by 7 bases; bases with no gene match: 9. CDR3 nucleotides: TGTGCCAGCAACACAGGGGTTCTCGGCACCGGGGAGCTGTTTTTT. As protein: CASNTGVLGTGELFF.

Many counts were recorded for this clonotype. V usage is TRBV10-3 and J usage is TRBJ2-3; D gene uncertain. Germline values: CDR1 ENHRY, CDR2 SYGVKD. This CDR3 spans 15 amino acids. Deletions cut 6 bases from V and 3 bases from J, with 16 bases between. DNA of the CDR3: TGTGCCATCAGAGGGCCGGGCCGGCGGACAGATACGCAGTATTTT. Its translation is CAIRGPGRRTDTQYF.

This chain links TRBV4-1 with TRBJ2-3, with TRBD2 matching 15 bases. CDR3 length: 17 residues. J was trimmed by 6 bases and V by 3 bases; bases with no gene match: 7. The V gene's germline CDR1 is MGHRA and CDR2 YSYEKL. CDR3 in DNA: TGCGCCAGCAGCCAGGCGGGACTAGCGGGAGGAGCGGATACGCAGTATTTT. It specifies CASSQAGLAGGADTQYF.

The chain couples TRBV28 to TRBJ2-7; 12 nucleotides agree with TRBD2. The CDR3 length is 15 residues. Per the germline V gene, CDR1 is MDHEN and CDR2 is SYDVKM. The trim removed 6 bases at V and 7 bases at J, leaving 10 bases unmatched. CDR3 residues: CASSTRLAGDEEQYF. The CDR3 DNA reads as TGTGCCAGCAGCACCCGACTAGCGGGAGATGAAGAGCAGTACTTC.

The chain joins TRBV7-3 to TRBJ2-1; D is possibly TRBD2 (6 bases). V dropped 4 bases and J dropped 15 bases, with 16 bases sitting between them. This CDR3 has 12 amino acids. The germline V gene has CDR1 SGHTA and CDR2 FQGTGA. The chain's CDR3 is CASSSLGGWGFF. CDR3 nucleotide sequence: TGTGCCAGCAGCTCCCTTGGGGGGTGGGGGTTCTTC.

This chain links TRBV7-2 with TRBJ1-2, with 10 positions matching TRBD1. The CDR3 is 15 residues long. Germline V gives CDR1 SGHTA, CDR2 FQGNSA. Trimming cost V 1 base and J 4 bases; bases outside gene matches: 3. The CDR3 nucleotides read TGTGCCAGCAGCTTAGGGACAGGGGGACTCTATGGCTACACCTTC. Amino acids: CASSLGTGGLYGYTF.

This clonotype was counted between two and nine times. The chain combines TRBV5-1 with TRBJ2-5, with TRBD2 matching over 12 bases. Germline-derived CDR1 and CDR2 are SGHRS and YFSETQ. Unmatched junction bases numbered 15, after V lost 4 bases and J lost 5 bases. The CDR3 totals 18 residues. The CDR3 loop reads CASSQWIYLAGGGETQYF. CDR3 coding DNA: TGCGCCAGCAGCCAATGGATATACCTAGCGGGAGGGGGCGAGACCCAGTACTTC.

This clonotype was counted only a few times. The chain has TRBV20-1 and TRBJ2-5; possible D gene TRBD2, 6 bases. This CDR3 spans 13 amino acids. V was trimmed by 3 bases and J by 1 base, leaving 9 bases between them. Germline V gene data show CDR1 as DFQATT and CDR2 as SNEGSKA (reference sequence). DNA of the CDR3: TGCAGTGCTAGGCGGGGACCCCAAGAGACCCAGTACTTC. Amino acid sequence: CSARRGPQETQYF.

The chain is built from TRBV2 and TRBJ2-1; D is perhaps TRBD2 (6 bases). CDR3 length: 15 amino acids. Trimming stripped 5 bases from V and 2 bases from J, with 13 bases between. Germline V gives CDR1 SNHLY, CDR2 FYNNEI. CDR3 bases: TGTGCCAGCAGTAGACCGGGACTGACCTACAATGAGCAGTTCTTC. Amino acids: CASSRPGLTYNEQFF.

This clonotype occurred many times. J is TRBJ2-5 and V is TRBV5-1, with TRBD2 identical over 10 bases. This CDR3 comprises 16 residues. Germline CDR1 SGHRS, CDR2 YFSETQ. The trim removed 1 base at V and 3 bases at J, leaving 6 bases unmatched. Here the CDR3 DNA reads TGCGCCAGCAGCTTGCCAGGACTAGCGGAGAAAGAGACCCAGTACTTC. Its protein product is CASSLPGLAEKETQYF.

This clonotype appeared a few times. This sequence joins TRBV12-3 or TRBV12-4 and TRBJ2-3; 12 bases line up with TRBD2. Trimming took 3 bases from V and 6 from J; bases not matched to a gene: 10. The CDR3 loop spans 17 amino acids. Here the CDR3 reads CASSLGLAGGARDTQYF. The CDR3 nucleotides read TGTGCCAGCAGTTTGGGGCTAGCGGGAGGGGCCCGGGATACGCAGTATTTT.